This TCR beta chain was sequenced during a study of blood T cell repertoires in COVID-19. Overall study: There were acute and convalescent COVID-19 samples, and they came from the United States, Italy and Spain. PBMCs, B-cell-depleted T cells, or T cells provided the cDNA or gDNA that made up the material.

Assay used: immunoSEQ multiplex PCR; TCRdb lists only in-frame clones, some missing. The table records 150,000 to 200,000 clones, roughly nine tenths of them present only once. Sequenced sample: peripheral blood. The receptor comes from a woman older than 75 in a cohort sampled during active or convalescent COVID-19.

The CDR3 DNA reads TGTGCCAGCATTTCCGGGGGACTTAACACTGAAGCTTTCTTT. As protein: CASISGGLNTEAFF. The rearrangement joins TRBV28 to TRBJ1-1; D perhaps matches TRBD1 (5 bases). The ends were cut back, 7 bases at V and 2 bases at J, with 14 bases in the middle. The length of the CDR3 is 14 residues. Germline CDR1 MDHEN, CDR2 SYDVKM.